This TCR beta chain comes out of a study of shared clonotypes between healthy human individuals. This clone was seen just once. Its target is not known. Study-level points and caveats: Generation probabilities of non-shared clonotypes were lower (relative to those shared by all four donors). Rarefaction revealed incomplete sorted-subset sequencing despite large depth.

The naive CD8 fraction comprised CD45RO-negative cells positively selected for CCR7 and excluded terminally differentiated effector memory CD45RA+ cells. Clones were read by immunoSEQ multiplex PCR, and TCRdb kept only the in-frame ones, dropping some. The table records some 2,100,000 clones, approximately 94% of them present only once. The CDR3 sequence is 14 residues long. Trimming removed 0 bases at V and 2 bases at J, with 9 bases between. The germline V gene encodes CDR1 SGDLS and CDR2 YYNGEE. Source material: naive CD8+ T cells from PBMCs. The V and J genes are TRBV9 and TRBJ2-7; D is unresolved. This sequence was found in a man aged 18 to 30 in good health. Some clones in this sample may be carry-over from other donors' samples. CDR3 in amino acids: CASSVAAFAYEQYF. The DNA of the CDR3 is TGTGCCAGCAGCGTAGCAGCGTTTGCCTACGAGCAGTACTTC.